This TCR beta chain came from a study of CD8 T cells in Susac syndrome. Trimming stripped 4 bases from V and 4 bases from J, with 17 bases between. CDR1 is MDHEN, CDR2 SYDVKM, per germline. The CDR3 spans 16 residues. The multiple sclerosis controls were treatment-naive patients, and their relapsing-remitting disease was stable or active. Random hexamers were used to reverse transcribe an amount of about 0.45 to 1 ug RNA. TCRdb redid the calling of the immunoSEQ multiplex PCR reads with MiXCR, one entry per CDR3 protein. The sample gives 250,000 to 300,000 distinct CDR3 sequences, over 75% of which show up once; 0.21% is in the top ten.

Sample: CD8+ T cells from PBMCs. The chain combines TRBV28 with TRBJ2-1; D is possibly TRBD1 (6 bases). This TCR was sampled from a human donor with multiple sclerosis. The CDR3 protein is CASSSPGVGGYNEQFF. CDR3 bases: TGTGCCAGCAGTTCCCCAGGGGTAGGCGGGTACAATGAGCAGTTCTTC.